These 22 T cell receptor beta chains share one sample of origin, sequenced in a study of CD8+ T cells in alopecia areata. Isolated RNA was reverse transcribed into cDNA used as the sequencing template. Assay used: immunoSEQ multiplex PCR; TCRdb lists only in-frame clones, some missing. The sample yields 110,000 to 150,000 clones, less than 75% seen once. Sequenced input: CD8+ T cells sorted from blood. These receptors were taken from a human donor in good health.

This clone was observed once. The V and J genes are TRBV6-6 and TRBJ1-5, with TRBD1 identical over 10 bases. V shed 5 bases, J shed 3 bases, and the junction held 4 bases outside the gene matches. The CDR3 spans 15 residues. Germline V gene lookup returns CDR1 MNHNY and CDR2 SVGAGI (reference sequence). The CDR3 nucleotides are TGTGCCAGCAGTGTGGACAGGGGGTACAATCAGCCCCAGCATTTT. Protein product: CASSVDRGYNQPQHF.

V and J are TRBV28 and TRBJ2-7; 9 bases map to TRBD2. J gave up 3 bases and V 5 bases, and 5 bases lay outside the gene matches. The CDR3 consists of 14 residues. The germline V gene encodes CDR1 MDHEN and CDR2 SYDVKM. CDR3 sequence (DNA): TGTGCCAGCAGTAATAGCGGGAGTTTCTACGAGCAGTACTTC. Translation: CASSNSGSFYEQYF.

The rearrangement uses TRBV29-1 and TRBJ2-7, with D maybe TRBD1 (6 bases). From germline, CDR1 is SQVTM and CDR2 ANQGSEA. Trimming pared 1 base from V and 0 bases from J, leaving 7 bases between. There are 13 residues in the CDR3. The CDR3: CSVEGGHSYEQYF. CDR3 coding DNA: TGCAGCGTTGAAGGGGGGCACTCCTACGAGCAGTACTTC.

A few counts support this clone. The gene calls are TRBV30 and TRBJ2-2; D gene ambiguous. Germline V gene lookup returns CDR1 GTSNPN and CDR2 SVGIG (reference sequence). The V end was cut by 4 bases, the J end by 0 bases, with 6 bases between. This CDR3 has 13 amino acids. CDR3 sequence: CAWTDPNTGELFF. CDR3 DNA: TGTGCCTGGACAGACCCGAACACCGGGGAGCTGTTTTTT.

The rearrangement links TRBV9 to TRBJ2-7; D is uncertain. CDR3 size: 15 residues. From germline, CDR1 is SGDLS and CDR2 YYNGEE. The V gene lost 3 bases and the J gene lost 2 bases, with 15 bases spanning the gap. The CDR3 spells CASSAGGRMTYEQYF. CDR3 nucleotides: TGTGCCAGCAGCGCCGGTGGACGGATGACCTACGAGCAGTACTTC.

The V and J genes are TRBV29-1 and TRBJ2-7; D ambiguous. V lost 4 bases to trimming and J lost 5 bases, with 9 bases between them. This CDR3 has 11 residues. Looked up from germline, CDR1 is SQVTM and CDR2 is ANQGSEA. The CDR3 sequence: CSVVDGNEQYF. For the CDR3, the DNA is TGCAGCGTTGTAGACGGCAACGAGCAGTACTTC.

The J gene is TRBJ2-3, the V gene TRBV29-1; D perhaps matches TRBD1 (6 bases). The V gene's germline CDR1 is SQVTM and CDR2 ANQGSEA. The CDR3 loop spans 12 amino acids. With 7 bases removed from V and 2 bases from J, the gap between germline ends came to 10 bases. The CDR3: CSARGITDTQYF. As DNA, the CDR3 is TGCAGCGCTAGGGGGATCACAGATACGCAGTATTTT.

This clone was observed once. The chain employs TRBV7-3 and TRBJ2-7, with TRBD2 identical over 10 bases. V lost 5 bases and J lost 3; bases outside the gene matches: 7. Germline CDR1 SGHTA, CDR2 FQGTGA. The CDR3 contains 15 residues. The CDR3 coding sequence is TGTGCCAGCAGCCCAGCGGGAGGGACTCGCTACGAGCAGTACTTC. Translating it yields CASSPAGGTRYEQYF.

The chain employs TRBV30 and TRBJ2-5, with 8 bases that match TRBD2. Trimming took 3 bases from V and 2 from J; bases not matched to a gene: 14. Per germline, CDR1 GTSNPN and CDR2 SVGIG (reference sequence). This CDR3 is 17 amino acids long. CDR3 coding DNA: TGTGCCTGGAGCGGAGGGGAACTAGCGGAGGGACAAGAGACCCAGTACTTC. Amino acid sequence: CAWSGGELAEGQETQYF.

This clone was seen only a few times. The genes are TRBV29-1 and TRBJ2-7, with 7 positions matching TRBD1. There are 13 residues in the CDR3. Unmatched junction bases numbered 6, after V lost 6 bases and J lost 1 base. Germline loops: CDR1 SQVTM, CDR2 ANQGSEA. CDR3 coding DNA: TGCAGCGTCATACAGGGGCTATCCTACGAGCAGTACTTC. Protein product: CSVIQGLSYEQYF.

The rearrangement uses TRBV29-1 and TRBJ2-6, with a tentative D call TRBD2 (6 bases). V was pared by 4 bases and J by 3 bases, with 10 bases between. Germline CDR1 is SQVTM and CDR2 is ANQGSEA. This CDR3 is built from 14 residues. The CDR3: CSVAGGSGANVLTF. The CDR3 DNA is TGCAGCGTTGCCGGGGGAAGTGGGGCCAACGTCCTGACTTTC.

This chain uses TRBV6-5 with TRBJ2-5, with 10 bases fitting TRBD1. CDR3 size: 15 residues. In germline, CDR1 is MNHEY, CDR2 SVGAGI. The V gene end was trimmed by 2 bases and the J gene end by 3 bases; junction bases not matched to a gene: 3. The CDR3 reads CASSYGTGVKETQYF. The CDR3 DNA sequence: TGTGCCAGCAGTTACGGGACAGGGGTGAAAGAGACCCAGTACTTC.

CDR3 protein: CSVEIWEQGDYEQYF. DNA of the CDR3: TGCAGCGTTGAGATTTGGGAGCAGGGGGACTACGAGCAGTACTTC. This chain connects TRBV29-1 to TRBJ2-7; TRBD1 matches at 7 bases. This CDR3 has 15 amino acids. The germline V gene has CDR1 SQVTM and CDR2 ANQGSEA. After removal of 3 bases from V and 3 bases from J, the junction contained 11 bases not matched to a gene.

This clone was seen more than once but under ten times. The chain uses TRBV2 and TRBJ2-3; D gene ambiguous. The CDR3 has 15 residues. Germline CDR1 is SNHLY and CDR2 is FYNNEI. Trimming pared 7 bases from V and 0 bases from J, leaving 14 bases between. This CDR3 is CASTHRRSSTDTQYF. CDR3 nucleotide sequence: TGTGCCAGCACACATAGGAGATCCAGCACAGATACGCAGTATTTT.

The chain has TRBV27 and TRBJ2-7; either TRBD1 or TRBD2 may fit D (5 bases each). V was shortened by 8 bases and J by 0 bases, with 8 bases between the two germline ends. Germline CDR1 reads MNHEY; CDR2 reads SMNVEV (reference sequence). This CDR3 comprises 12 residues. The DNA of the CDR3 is TGTGCCAGCTGGGGGAGCTCCTACGAGCAGTACTTC. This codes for CASWGSSYEQYF.

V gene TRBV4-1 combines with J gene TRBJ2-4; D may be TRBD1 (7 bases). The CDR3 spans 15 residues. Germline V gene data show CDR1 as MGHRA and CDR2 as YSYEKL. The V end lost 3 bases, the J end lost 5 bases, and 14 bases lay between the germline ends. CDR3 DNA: TGCGCCAGCAGCCAGAACGACAGGGAGGAAAACATTCAGTACTTC. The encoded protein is CASSQNDREENIQYF.

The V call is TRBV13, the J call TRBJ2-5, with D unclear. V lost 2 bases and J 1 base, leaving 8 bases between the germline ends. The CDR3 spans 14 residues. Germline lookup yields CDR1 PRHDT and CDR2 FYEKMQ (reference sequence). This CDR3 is CASSLKQIQETQYF. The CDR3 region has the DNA TGTGCCAGCAGCTTAAAACAGATCCAAGAGACCCAGTACTTC.

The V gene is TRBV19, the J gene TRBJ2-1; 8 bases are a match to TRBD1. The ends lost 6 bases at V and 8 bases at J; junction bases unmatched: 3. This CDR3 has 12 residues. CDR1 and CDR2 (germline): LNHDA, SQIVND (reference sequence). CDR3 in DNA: TGTGCCAGTAGGGACAGGGACTATGAGCAGTTCTTC. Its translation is CASRDRDYEQFF.

The CDR3 region has the DNA TGCAGCGTCCCTAGCGGGAGTTGGACGAATGAGCAGTTCTTC. Its protein product is CSVPSGSWTNEQFF. The rearrangement links TRBV29-1 to TRBJ2-1, with 10 bases fitting TRBD2. Germline lookup yields CDR1 SQVTM and CDR2 ANQGSEA. The V gene end was trimmed by 6 bases and the J gene end by 7 bases; junction bases not matched to a gene: 9. CDR3 length: 14 amino acids.

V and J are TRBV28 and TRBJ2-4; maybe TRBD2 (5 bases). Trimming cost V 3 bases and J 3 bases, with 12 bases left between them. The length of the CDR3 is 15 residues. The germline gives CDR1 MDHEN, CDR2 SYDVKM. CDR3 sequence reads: CASSLEPGYKNIQYF. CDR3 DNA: TGTGCCAGCAGTTTGGAACCGGGGTACAAAAACATTCAGTACTTC.

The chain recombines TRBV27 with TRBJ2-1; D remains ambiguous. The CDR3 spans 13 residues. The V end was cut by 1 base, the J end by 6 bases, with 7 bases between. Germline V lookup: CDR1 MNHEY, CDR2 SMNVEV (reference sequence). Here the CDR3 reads CASSLLWGNEQFF. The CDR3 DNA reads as TGTGCCAGCAGTTTATTATGGGGCAATGAGCAGTTCTTC.

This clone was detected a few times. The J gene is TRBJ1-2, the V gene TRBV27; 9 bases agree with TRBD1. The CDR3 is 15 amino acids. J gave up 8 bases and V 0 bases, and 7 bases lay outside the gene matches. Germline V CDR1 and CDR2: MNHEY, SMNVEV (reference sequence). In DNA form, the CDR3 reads TGTGCCAGCAGTTTATCCGGGACAGGGTTCATCGGCTACACCTTC. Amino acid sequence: CASSLSGTGFIGYTF.